These T cell receptor beta chains were read from a single sample in a study of vaccination and CD4 T cells after COVID-19. The antigens of these receptors remain unknown. MiXCR was run by TCRdb on the PCR reads, yielding one entry per CDR3 protein. The repertoire holds about 7,400 distinct CDR3 sequences, with 37% as singletons. The sequenced sample was CD4+ T cells from blood, cultured in vitro. These receptors were obtained from a human donor in good health. Each CDR3 is given with its conserved first and last residue. D genes are given only for firm matches. Not all rows give a size; the values are once, few, many and, for expanded clones, a class.

TRBD1	NA	TRBV19	TRBJ1-6	CASSPWTGEAVPLHF	TGTGCCAGTAGTCCGTGGACAGGGGAGGCGGTACCCCTCCACTTT
NA	NA	TRBV11-3	TRBJ2-1	CASSLGSGSYNEQFF	TGTGCCAGCAGCTTAGGCAGCGGCTCCTACAATGAGCAGTTCTTC
NA	NA	TRBV2	TRBJ1-5	CASRGGGAQPQHF	TGTGCCAGCAGGGGAGGGGGGGCTCAGCCCCAGCATTTT
TRBD1	NA	TRBV2	TRBJ2-3	CASSVGTGSTDTQYF	TGTGCCAGCAGTGTCGGGACAGGGAGCACAGATACGCAGTATTTT
NA	few	TRBV6-2/TRBV6-3	TRBJ1-2	CASSYLSNYGYTF	TGTGCCAGCAGTTATCTGTCAAACTATGGCTACACCTTC
TRBD1	NA	TRBV5-5	TRBJ1-6	CASSSGQGTFYNSPLHF	TGTGCCAGCAGCTCCGGACAGGGGACCTTCTATAATTCACCCCTCCACTTT
TRBD2	NA	TRBV7-2	TRBJ2-2	CASSATSGKTGELFF	TGTGCCAGCAGCGCTACTAGCGGTAAAACCGGGGAGCTGTTTTTT
TRBD1	NA	TRBV20-1	TRBJ1-4	CSARDFQGAKEKLFF	TGCAGTGCTAGAGATTTCCAGGGGGCAAAGGAAAAACTGTTTTTT
NA	few	TRBV20-1	TRBJ2-3	CSARVTGAADTQYF	TGCAGTGCTAGAGTCACGGGGGCGGCAGATACGCAGTATTTT
NA	NA	TRBV5-4	TRBJ1-2	CASSLDSNYGYTF	TGTGCCAGCAGCCTAGACAGTAACTATGGCTACACCTTC
TRBD1	few	TRBV20-1	TRBJ2-7	CSASQPTGSEQYF	TGCAGTGCTAGCCAACCGACAGGGAGCGAGCAGTACTTC
TRBD1	NA	TRBV12-3/TRBV12-4	TRBJ1-2	CASRQNRGMHGYTF	TGTGCCAGCAGACAAAACAGGGGAATGCATGGCTACACCTTC
NA	NA	TRBV28	TRBJ1-5	CASSLLTWQNSNQPQHF	TGTGCCAGCAGTTTATTAACTTGGCAGAATAGCAATCAGCCCCAGCATTTT
TRBD2	NA	TRBV29-1	TRBJ2-7	CSVRTSNFNEQYF	TGCAGCGTTCGGACTAGCAACTTCAACGAGCAGTACTTC
TRBD1	NA	TRBV5-5	TRBJ1-2	CASSPRDSPYGYTF	TGTGCCAGCAGCCCCCGGGACAGCCCCTATGGCTACACCTTC
TRBD1	few	TRBV20-1	TRBJ1-2	CSATSGQARGGYTF	TGCAGTGCCACCTCGGGACAGGCCAGGGGAGGCTACACCTTC
TRBD1	NA	TRBV29-1	TRBJ1-3	CSVERGLSGNTIYF	TGCAGCGTTGAGAGGGGGCTGTCTGGAAACACCATATATTTT
TRBD1	NA	TRBV5-1	TRBJ1-5	CASSLERGLKSNQPQHF	TGCGCCAGCAGCTTGGAAAGGGGGCTAAAGAGCAATCAGCCCCAGCATTTT
NA	few	TRBV12-3/TRBV12-4	TRBJ1-5	CASSLRDQPQHF	TGTGCCAGCAGTTTGCGAGATCAGCCCCAGCATTTT
NA	NA	TRBV23-1	TRBJ1-5	CASSPGAEQPQHF	TGCGCCAGCAGCCCGGGGGCCGAACAGCCCCAGCATTTT
NA	NA	TRBV5-4	TRBJ1-2	CASSFPGGNYGYTF	TGTGCCAGCAGCTTCCCTGGGGGGAACTATGGCTACACCTTC
NA	NA	TRBV2	TRBJ1-2	CASKPDRTPGGGYTF	TGTGCCAGCAAGCCGGACAGAACCCCGGGGGGGGGCTACACCTTC
NA	NA	TRBV6-1	TRBJ2-1	CASSTRLRGSYNEQFF	TGTGCCAGCAGTACTAGACTTCGCGGCTCCTACAATGAGCAGTTCTTC
NA	once	TRBV19	TRBJ2-5	CASSIDRQETQYF	TGTGCCAGTAGTATTGACAGACAAGAGACCCAGTACTTC
NA	NA	TRBV20-1	TRBJ1-5	CSVKRRNQPQHF	TGCAGTGTAAAACGTCGGAATCAGCCCCAGCATTTT
TRBD1	few	TRBV15	TRBJ2-7	CATSTTGTAFLPTYEQYF	TGTGCCACCAGCACGACCGGGACAGCCTTTTTACCGACCTACGAGCAGTACTTC
TRBD2	NA	TRBV20-1	TRBJ2-1	CSAHPTSNYNEQFF	TGCAGTGCCCACCCGACTAGCAACTACAATGAGCAGTTCTTC
NA	NA	TRBV6-2/TRBV6-3	TRBJ1-5	CASSYQSAPRPQHF	TGTGCCAGCAGTTACCAGTCGGCCCCAAGGCCCCAGCATTTT
NA	few	TRBV6-1	TRBJ1-6	CASSTGSSLHF	TGTGCCAGCAGTACAGGGTCTTCCCTCCACTTT
NA	NA	TRBV2	TRBJ2-2	CASRDSSNTGELFF	TGTGCCAGCAGGGACTCCTCGAACACCGGGGAGCTGTTTTTT
NA	NA	TRBV7-8	TRBJ1-5	CASSFDSNQPQHF	TGTGCCAGCAGCTTTGATAGCAATCAGCCCCAGCATTTT
NA	few	TRBV20-1	TRBJ1-6	CSARDELSPLHF	TGCAGTGCTAGAGATGAGCTTAGCCCCCTCCACTTT
NA	few	TRBV5-1	TRBJ2-7	CASSPLATYEQYF	TGCGCCAGCAGCCCTCTAGCAACCTACGAGCAGTACTTC
NA	NA	TRBV11-2	TRBJ2-5	CASSLDGAQYF	TGTGCCAGCAGCTTAGATGGGGCCCAGTACTTC
NA	few	TRBV20-1	TRBJ2-1	CSARGESIGNNEQFF	TGCAGTGCTAGAGGGGAGTCCATAGGGAATAATGAGCAGTTCTTC
TRBD2	NA	TRBV19	TRBJ2-7	CASSPGRAAAGQSSYEQYF	TGTGCCAGTAGTCCCGGGAGGGCAGCCGCGGGCCAAAGCTCCTACGAGCAGTACTTC
NA	NA	TRBV10-1	TRBJ1-1	CASSAGVLTEAFF	TGCGCCAGCAGTGCGGGGGTCCTGACTGAAGCTTTCTTT
NA	NA	TRBV6-5	TRBJ2-7	CASSSLDRSRQYF	TGTGCCAGCAGTTCCCTGGACCGCTCCCGGCAGTACTTC
NA	NA	TRBV27	TRBJ1-1	CASSFLGGTAEAFF	TGTGCCAGCAGTTTTTTGGGGGGTACGGCTGAAGCTTTCTTT
TRBD1	NA	TRBV7-8	TRBJ1-2	CASSGRTGSNYGYTF	TGTGCCAGCAGCGGGCGGACAGGGTCTAACTATGGCTACACCTTC
TRBD1	NA	TRBV28	TRBJ2-4	CASSLLGTGLAKNIQYF	TGTGCCAGCAGTTTATTAGGGACAGGGTTAGCCAAAAACATTCAGTACTTC
NA	NA	TRBV6-1	TRBJ1-2	CASSEGGGYGYTF	TGTGCCAGCAGTGAGGGGGGTGGCTATGGCTACACCTTC
TRBD2	few	TRBV6-2/TRBV6-3	TRBJ2-1	CASSYSSGGSYNEQFF	TGTGCCAGCAGTTATAGTAGCGGGGGCTCCTACAATGAGCAGTTCTTC